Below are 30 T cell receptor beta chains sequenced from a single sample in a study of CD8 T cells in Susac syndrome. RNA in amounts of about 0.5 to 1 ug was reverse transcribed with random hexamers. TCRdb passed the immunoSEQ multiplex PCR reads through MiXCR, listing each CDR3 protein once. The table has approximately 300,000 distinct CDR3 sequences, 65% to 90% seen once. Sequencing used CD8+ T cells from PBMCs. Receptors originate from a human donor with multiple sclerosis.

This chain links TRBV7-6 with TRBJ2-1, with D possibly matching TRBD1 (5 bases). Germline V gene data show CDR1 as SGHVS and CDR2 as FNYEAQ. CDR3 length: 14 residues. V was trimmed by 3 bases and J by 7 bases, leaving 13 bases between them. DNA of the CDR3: TGTGCCAGCAGCTTGTGGACATCTGAAAATGAGCAGTTCTTC. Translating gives CASSLWTSENEQFF.

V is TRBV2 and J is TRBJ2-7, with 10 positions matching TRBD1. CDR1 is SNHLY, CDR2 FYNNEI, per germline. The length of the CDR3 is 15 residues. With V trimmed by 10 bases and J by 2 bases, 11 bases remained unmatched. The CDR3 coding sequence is TGTGCCATCGAGTCTGGGACAGGGGAAGCCTACGAGCAGTACTTC. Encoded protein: CAIESGTGEAYEQYF.

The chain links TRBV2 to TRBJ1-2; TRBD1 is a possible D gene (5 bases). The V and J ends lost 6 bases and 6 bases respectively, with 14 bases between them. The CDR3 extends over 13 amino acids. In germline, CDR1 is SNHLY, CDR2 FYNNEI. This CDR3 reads CASRDTLGDGYTF. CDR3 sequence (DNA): TGTGCCAGCAGGGACACCCTCGGCGATGGCTACACCTTC.

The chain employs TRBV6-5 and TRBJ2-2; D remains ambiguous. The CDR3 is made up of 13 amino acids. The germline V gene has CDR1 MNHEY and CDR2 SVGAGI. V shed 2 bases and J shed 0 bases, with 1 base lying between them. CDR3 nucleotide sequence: TGTGCCAGCAGTTACGCGAACACCGGGGAGCTGTTTTTT. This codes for CASSYANTGELFF.

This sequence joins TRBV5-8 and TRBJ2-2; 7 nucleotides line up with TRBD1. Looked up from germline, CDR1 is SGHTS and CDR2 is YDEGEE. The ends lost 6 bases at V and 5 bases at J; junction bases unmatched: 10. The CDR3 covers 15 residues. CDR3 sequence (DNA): TGTGCCAGCACCAATCCCATACAGGGGACCGGGGAGCTGTTTTTT. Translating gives CASTNPIQGTGELFF.

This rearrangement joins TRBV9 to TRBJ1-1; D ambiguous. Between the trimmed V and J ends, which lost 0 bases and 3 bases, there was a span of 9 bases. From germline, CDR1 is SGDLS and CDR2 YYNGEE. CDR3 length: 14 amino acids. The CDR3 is CASSVDNGDTEAFF. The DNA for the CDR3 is TGTGCCAGCAGCGTAGACAATGGGGACACTGAAGCTTTCTTT.

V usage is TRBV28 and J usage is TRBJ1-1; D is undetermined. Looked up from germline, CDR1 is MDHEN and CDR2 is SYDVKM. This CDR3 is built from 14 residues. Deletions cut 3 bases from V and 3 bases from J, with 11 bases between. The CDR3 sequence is CASSFGGGDTEAFF. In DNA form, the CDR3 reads TGTGCCAGCAGTTTCGGCGGTGGGGACACTGAAGCTTTCTTT.

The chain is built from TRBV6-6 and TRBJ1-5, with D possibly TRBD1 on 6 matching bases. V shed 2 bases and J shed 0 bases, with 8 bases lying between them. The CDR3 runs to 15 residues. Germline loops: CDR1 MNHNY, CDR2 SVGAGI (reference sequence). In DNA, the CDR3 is TGTGCCAGCAGTTACCGGACAGTTAGCAATCAGCCCCAGCATTTT. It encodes CASSYRTVSNQPQHF.

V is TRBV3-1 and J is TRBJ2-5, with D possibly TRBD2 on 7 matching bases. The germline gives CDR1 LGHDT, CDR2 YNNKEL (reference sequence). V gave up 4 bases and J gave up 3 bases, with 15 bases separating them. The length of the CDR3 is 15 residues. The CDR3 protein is CASSPLGGQEETQYF. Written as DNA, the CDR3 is TGTGCCAGCAGCCCCCTGGGGGGGCAGGAAGAGACCCAGTACTTC.

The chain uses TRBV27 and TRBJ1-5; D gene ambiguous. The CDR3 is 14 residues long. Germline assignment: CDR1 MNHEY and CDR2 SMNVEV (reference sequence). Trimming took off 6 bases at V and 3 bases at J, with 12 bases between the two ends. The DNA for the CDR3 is TGTGCCAGCAGCCCTTATATATCCAATCAGCCCCAGCATTTT. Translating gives CASSPYISNQPQHF.

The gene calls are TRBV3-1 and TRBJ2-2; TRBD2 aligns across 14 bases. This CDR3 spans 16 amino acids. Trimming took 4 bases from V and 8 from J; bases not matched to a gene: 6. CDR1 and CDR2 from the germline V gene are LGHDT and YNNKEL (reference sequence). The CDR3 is CASSPGLAGVHGELFF. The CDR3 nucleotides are TGTGCCAGCAGCCCGGGACTAGCGGGAGTCCATGGGGAGCTGTTTTTT.

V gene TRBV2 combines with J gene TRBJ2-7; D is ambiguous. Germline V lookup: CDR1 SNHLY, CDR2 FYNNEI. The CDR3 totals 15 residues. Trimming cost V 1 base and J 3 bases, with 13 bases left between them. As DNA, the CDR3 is TGTGCCAGCAGTGAAGTTGACGGGCTAGGCTACGAGCAGTACTTC. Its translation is CASSEVDGLGYEQYF.

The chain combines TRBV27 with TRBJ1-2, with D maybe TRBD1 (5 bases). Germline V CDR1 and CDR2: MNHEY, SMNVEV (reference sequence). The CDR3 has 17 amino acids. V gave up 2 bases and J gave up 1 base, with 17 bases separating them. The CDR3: CASSLNGWTSRNYGYTF. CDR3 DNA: TGTGCCAGCAGTTTAAACGGGTGGACATCCCGTAACTATGGCTACACCTTC.

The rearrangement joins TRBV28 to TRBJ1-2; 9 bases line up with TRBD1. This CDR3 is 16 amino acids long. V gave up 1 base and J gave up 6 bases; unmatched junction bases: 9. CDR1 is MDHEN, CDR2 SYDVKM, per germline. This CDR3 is CASSLSERDRVNGYTF. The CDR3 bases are TGTGCCAGCAGTTTATCCGAGCGGGACAGGGTAAATGGCTACACCTTC.

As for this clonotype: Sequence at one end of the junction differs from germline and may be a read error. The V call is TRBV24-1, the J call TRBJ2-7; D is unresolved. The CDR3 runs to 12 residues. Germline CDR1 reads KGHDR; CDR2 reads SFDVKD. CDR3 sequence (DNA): TGTGCCACCAGCGATTCCGATAACGAGCAGTACTTC. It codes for CATSDSDNEQYF.

This CDR3 is CASSLGTGGQKSYEQYF. The CDR3, as DNA: TGTGCCAGCAGCTTAGGGACAGGGGGTCAGAAATCCTACGAGCAGTACTTC. The chain combines TRBV11-2 with TRBJ2-7, with 10 positions matching TRBD1. Unmatched junction bases numbered 7, after V lost 1 base and J lost 1 base. The germline V gene has CDR1 SGHAT and CDR2 FQNNGV. CDR3 size: 17 residues.

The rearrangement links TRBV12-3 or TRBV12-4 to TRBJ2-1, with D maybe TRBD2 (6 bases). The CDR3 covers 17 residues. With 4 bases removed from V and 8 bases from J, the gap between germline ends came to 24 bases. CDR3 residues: CASSSGLKLSLVDEQFF. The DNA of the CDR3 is TGTGCCAGCAGTTCGGGACTTAAATTATCCCTTGTCGATGAGCAGTTCTTC.

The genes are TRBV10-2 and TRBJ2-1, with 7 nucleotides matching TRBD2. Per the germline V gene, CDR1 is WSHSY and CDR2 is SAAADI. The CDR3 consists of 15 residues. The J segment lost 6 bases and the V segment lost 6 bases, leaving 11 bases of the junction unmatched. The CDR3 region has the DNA TGCGCCAGCAGGATTCTAGCGGCCCCTTCCAATGAGCAGTTCTTC. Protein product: CASRILAAPSNEQFF.

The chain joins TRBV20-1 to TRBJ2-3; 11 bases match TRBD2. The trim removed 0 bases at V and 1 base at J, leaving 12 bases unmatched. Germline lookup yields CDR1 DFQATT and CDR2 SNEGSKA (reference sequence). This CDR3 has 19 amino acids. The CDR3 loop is CSARDPLAGGQTRTDTQYF. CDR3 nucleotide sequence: TGCAGTGCTAGAGATCCCCTAGCGGGAGGCCAGACCCGCACAGATACGCAGTATTTT.

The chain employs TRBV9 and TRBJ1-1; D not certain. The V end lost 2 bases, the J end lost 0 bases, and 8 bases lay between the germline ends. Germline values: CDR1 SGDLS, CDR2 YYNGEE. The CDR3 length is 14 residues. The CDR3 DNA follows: TGTGCCAGCAGCGTGGGTCCCGTGAACACTGAAGCTTTCTTT. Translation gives CASSVGPVNTEAFF.

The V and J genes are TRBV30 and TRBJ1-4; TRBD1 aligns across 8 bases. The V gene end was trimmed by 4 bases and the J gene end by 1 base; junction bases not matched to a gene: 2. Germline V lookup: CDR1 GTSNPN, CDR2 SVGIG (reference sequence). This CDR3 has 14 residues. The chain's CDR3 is CAWNRGGTNEKLFF. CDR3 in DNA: TGTGCCTGGAACAGGGGGGGAACTAATGAAAAACTGTTTTTT.

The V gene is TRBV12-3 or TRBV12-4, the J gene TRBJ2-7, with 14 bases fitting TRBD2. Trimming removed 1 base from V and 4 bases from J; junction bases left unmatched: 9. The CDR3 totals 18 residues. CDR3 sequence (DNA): TGTGCCAGCAGTTTAGGGACTAGCGGGAGGAACCCGGATTACGAGCAGTACTTC. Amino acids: CASSLGTSGRNPDYEQYF.

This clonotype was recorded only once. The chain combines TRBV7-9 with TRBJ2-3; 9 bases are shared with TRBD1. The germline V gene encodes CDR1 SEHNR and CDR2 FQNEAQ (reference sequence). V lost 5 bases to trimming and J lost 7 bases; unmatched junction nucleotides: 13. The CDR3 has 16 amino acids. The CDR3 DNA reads TGTGCCAGCAGCCACCCCTGGGACAGGGACCCAAATACGCAGTATTTT. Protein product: CASSHPWDRDPNTQYF.

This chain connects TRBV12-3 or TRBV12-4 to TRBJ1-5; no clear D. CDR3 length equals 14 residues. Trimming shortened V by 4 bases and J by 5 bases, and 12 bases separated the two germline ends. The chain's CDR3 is CASSSPGWDQPQHF. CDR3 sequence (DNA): TGTGCCAGCAGTTCCCCCGGATGGGATCAGCCCCAGCATTTT.

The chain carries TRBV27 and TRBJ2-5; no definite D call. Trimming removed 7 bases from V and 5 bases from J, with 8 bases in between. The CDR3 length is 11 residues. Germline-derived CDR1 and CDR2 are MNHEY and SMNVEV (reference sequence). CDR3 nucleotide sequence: TGTGCCAGCACCCTTATGGAGACCCAGTACTTC. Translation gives CASTLMETQYF.

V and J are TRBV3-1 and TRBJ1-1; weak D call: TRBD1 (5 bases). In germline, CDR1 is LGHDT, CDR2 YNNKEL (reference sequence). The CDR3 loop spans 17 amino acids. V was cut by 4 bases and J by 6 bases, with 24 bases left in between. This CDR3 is CASSRPGTPPWVAEAFF. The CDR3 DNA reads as TGTGCCAGCAGCCGCCCCGGGACGCCTCCTTGGGTAGCTGAAGCTTTCTTT.

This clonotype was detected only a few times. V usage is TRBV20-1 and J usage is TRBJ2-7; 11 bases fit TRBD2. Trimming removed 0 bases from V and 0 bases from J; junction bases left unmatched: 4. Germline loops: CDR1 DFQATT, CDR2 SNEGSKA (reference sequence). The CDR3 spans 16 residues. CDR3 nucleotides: TGCAGTGCTAGAGATACTAGCGGGGGAAGCTCCTACGAGCAGTACTTC. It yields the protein CSARDTSGGSSYEQYF.

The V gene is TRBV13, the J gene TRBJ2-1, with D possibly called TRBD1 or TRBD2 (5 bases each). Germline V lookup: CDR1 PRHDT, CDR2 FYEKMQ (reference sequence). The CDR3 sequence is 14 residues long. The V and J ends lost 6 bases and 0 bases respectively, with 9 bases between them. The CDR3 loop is CASREGSSYNEQFF. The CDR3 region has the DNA TGTGCCAGCAGAGAGGGGTCCTCCTACAATGAGCAGTTCTTC.

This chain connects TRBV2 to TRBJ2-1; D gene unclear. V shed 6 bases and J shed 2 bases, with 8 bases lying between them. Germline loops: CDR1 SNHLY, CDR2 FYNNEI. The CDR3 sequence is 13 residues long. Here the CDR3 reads CASSVTTYNEQFF. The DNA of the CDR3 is TGTGCCAGCAGCGTTACAACCTACAATGAGCAGTTCTTC.

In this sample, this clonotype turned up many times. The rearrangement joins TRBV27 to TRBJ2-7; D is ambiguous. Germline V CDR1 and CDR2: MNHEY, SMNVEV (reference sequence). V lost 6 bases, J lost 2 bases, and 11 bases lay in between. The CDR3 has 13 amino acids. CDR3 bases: TGTGCCAGCAGCTTCGGTCAGGCCTACGAGCAGTACTTC. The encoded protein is CASSFGQAYEQYF.